These 5 T cell receptor beta chains share one sample of origin, sequenced in a study of glioma-infiltrating T cells. TCR alpha and beta CDR3 regions were amplified from RNA using iRepertoire nested multiplex PCR. A single record per CDR3 protein comes from TCRdb applying MiXCR to the multiplex PCR reads. The sample lists about 94,000 distinct CDR3 sequences; about 23% were seen once. Sequencing input: glioma tissue, nonneoplastic brain tissue, or PBMCs (not recorded which). These receptors were taken from a human donor with low-grade glioma or glioblastoma, undergoing nonglioma brain surgery, or in good health (not recorded which).

J is TRBJ2-7 and V is TRBV6-2 or TRBV6-3; D unresolved. TRBJ2-5 explains the end of the DNA better; the J call may be wrong. Germline lookup yields CDR1 MNHEY and CDR2 SVGEGT. The CDR3 consists of 15 residues. The CDR3 DNA is TGTGCCAGCAGTCAACGTCGGAATACCCAAGAGACCCAGTACTTC. This translates into CASSQRRNTQETQYF.

This chain joins TRBV20-1 and TRBJ2-7; 12 nucleotides line up with TRBD2. The CDR3 extends over 13 amino acids. Germline lookup yields CDR1 DFQATT and CDR2 SNEGSKA (reference sequence). The ends lost 6 bases at V and 5 bases at J; junction bases unmatched: 5. DNA for the CDR3: TGCAGTGCCAAACTAGCGGGGGGCGACGAGCAGTACTTC. Its translation is CSAKLAGGDEQYF.

This clonotype was recorded many times. The chain combines TRBV20-1 with TRBJ1-2, with D possibly being TRBD1 (5 bases). The V and J ends lost 5 bases and 4 bases respectively, with 14 bases between them. Germline V gives CDR1 DFQATT, CDR2 SNEGSKA (reference sequence). CDR3 length: 13 amino acids. In nucleotides, the CDR3 is TGCAGTGCTTCGGACTCGAGGGGCTATGGCTACACCTTC. Protein sequence: CSASDSRGYGYTF.

The sample holds many counts of this clonotype. The chain recombines TRBV7-9 with TRBJ1-5; a possible D gene is TRBD1 (5 bases). Looked up from germline, CDR1 is SEHNR and CDR2 is FQNEAQ (reference sequence). V dropped 0 bases and J dropped 8 bases, with 11 bases sitting between them. This CDR3 is 14 amino acids long. CDR3 nucleotide sequence: TGTGCCAGCAGCTTAGCGGGGGGAAAGGAGCCCCAGCATTTT. As protein: CASSLAGGKEPQHF.

This clonotype was detected ten times or more. The chain combines TRBV6-6 with TRBJ2-1; a possible D gene is TRBD1 (6 bases). Germline loops: CDR1 MNHNY, CDR2 SVGAGI (reference sequence). Deletions cut 2 bases from V and 0 bases from J, with 11 bases between. The length of the CDR3 is 16 residues. The chain's CDR3 is CASSYRQDSSYNEQFF. In DNA, the CDR3 is TGTGCCAGCAGTTACCGACAGGACAGCTCCTACAATGAGCAGTTCTTC.